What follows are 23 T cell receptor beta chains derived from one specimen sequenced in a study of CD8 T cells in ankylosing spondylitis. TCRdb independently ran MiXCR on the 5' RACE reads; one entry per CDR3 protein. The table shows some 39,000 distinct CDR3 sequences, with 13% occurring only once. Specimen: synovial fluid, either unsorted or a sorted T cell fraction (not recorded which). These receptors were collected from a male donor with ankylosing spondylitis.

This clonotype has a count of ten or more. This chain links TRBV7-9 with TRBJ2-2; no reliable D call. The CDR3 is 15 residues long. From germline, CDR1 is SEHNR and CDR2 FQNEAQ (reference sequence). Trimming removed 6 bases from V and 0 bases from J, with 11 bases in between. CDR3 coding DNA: TGTGCCAGCAGGTGGACGGAATCGAACACCGGGGAGCTGTTTTTT. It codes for CASRWTESNTGELFF.

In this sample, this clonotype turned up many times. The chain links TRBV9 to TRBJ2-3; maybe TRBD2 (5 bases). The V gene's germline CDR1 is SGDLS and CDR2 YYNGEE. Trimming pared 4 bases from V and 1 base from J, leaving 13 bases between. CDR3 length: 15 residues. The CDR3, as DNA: TGTGCCAGCAGCCTAGCTGCGGTCCGCACAGATACGCAGTATTTT. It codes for CASSLAAVRTDTQYF.

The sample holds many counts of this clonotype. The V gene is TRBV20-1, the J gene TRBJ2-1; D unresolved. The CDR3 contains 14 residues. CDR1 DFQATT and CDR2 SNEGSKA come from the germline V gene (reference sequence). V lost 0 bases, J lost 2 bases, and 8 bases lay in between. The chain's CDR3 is CSARDGEAYNEQFF. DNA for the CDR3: TGCAGTGCTAGAGATGGTGAGGCCTACAATGAGCAGTTCTTC.

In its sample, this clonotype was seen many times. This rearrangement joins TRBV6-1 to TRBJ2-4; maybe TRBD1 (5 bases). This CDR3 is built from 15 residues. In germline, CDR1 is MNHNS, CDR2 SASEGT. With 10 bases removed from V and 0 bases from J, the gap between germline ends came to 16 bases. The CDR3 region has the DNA TGTGCCACCCAGACAGTCCGGAGAGCCAAAAACATTCAGTACTTC. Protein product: CATQTVRRAKNIQYF.

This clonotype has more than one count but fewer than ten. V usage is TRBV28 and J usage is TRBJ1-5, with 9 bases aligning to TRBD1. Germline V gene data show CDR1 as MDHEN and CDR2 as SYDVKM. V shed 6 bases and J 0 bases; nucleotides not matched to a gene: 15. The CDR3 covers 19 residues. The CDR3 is CASSRMVGQGGYSNQPQHF. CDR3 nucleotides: TGTGCCAGCAGCCGAATGGTGGGACAGGGCGGGTATAGCAATCAGCCCCAGCATTTT.

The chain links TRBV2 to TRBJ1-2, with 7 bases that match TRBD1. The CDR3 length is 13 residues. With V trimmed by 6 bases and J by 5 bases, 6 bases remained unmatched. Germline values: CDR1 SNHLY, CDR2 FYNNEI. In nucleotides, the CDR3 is TGTGCCAGCAGAAGGGACAGAGCTTATGGCTACACCTTC. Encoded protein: CASRRDRAYGYTF.

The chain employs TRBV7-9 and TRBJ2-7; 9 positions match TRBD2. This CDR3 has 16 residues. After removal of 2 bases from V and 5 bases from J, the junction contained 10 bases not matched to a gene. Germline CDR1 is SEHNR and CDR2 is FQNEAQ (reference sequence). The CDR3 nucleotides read TGTGCCAGCAGCTTAACCGCGGCTAGCGGGATCAACGAGCAGTACTTC. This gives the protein CASSLTAASGINEQYF.

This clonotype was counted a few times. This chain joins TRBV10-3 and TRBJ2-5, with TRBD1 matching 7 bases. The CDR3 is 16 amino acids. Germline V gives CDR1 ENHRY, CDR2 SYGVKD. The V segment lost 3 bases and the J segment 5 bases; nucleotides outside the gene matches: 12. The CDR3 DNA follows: TGTGCCATCAGTGACCCACTACCGACAGGGACCGAGACCCAGTACTTC. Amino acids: CAISDPLPTGTETQYF.

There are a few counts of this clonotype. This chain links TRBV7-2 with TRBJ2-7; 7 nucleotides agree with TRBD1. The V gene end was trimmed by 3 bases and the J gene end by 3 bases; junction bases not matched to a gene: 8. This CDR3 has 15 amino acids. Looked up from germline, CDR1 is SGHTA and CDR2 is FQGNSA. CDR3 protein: CASSFRRDRDYEQYF. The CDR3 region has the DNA TGTGCCAGCAGCTTCCGCCGGGACAGAGACTACGAGCAGTACTTC.

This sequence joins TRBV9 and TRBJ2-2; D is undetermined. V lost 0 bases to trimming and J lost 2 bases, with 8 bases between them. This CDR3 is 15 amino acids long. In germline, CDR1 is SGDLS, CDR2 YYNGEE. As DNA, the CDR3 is TGTGCCAGCAGCGTAGAAAGTACTAACACCGGGGAGCTGTTTTTT. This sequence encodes CASSVESTNTGELFF.

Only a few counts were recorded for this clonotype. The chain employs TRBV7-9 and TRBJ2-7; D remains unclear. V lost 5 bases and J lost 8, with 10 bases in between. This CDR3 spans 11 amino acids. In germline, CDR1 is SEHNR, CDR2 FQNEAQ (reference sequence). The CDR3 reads CASSRSLKQYF. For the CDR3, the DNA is TGTGCCAGCAGCAGGAGCCTCAAGCAGTACTTC. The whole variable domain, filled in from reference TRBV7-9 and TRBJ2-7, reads DTGVSQNPRHKITKRGQNVTFRCDPISEHNRLYWYRQTLGQGPEFLTYFQNEAQLEKSRLLSDRFSAERPKGSFSTLEIQRTEQGDSAMYLCASSRSLKQYFGPGTRLTVT.

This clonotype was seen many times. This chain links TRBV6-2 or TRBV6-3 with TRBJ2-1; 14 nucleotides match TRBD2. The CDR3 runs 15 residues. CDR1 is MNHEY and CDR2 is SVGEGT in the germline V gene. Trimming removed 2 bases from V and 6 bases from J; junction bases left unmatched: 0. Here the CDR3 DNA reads TGTGCCAGCAGTTACGGGACTAGCGGGAGCAATGAGCAGTTCTTC. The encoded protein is CASSYGTSGSNEQFF.

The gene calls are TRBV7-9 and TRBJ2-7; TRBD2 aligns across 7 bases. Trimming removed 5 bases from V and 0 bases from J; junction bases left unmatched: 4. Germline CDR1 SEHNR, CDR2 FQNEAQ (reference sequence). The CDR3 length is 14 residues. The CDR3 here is CASSDRDYSYEQYF. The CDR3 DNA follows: TGTGCCAGCAGCGACCGGGACTACTCCTACGAGCAGTACTTC.

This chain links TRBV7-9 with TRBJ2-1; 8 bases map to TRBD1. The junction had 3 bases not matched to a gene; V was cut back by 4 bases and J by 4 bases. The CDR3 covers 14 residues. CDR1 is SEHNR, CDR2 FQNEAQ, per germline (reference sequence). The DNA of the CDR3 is TGTGCCAGCAGCTATGGACAGGGATACAATGAGCAGTTCTTC. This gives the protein CASSYGQGYNEQFF.

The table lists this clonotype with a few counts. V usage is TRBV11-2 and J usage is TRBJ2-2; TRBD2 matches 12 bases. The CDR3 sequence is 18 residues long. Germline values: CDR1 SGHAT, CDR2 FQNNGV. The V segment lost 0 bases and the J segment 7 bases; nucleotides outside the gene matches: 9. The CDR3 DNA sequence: TGTGCCAGCAGCTTAGATTACCTAGCGGGAGGGCCTGGCGGGGAGCTGTTTTTT. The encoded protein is CASSLDYLAGGPGGELFF.

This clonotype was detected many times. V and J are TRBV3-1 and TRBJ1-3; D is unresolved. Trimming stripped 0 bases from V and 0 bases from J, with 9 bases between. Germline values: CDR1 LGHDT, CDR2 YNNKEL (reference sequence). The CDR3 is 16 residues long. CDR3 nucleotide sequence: TGTGCCAGCAGCCAAGACCTGCAGGTCTCTGGAAACACCATATATTTT. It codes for CASSQDLQVSGNTIYF.

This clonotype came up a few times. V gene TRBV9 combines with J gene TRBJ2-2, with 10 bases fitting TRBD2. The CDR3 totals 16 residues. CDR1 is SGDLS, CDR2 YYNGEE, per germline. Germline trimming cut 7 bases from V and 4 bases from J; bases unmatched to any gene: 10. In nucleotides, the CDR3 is TGTGCCAGCTCAAAAGCGGGGGGGCCGAGCACCGGGGAGCTGTTTTTT. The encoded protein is CASSKAGGPSTGELFF.

The CDR3 nucleotides read TGCGCCAGCAGCCAAGTCGGACGGGGGACACCCCCGGAGCTGTTTTTT. Amino acids: CASSQVGRGTPPELFF. The genes are TRBV4-3 and TRBJ2-2, with D perhaps being TRBD1 or TRBD2 (6 bases each). Trimming left V 1 base short and J 10 bases short, with 19 bases between. This CDR3 spans 16 amino acids. Germline loops: CDR1 LGHNA, CDR2 YSLEER.

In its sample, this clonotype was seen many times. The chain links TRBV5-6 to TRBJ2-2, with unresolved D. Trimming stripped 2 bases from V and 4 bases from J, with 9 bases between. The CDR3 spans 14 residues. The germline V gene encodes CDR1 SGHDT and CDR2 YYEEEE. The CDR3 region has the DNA TGTGCCAGCAGCTTTTGGTCGAGCACCGGGGAGCTGTTTTTT. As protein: CASSFWSSTGELFF.

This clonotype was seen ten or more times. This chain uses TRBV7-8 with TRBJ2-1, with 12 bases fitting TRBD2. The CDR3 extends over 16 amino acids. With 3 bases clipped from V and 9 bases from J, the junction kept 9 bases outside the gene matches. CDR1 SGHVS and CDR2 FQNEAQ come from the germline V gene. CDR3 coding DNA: TGTGCCAGCAGCTTCCCTCCGGGACTAGCGGGCGTTGAGCAGTTCTTC. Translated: CASSFPPGLAGVEQFF.

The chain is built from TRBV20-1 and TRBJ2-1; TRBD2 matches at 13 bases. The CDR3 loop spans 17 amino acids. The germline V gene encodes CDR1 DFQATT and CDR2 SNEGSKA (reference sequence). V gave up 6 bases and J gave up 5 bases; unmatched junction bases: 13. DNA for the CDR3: TGCAGTGCGAACGGACTAGCGGGGGCCACCCTCAACAATGAGCAGTTCTTC. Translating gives CSANGLAGATLNNEQFF.

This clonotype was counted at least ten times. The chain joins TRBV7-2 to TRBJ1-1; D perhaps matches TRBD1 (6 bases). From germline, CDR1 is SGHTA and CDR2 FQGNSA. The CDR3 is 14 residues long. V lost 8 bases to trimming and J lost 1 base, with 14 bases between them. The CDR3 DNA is TGTGCCAGCCTATGGGGGCAGGGGAACACTGAAGCTTTCTTT. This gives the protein CASLWGQGNTEAFF.

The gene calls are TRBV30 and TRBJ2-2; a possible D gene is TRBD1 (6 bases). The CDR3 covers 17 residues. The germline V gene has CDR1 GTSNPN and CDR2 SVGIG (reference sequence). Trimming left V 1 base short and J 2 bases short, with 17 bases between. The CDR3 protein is CAWSATGWGFNTGELFF. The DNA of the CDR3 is TGTGCCTGGAGTGCAACAGGGTGGGGATTTAACACCGGGGAGCTGTTTTTT.